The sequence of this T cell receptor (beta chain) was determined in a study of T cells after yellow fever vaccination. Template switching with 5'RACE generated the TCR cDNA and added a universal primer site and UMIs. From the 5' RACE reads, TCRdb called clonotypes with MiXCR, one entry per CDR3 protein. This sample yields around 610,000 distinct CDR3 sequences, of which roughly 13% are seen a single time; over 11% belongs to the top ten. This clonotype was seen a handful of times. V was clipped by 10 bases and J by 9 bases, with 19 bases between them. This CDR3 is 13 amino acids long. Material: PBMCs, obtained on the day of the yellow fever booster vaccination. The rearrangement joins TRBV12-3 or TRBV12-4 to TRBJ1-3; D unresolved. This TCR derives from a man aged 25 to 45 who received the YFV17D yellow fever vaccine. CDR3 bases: TGTGCCACCAGAACGGGTCCAGGTAGCACCATATATTTT. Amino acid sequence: CATRTGPGSTIYF.